The 14 T cell receptor beta chains given below trace back to one sample, sequenced in a study of spatial heterogeneity in lung cancer. Each CDR3 protein gets one entry after TCRdb re-called the 5' RACE reads with MiXCR. The sample shows fewer than 100,000 distinct CDR3 sequences, roughly a fifth of them seen only once. The time point here: blood at routine non-recurrence follow-up after resection. The source was PBMCs, collected at follow-up. The origin of the receptors is a male donor with early-stage non-small cell lung cancer.

In this sample, this clonotype turned up a few times. The genes are TRBV29-1 and TRBJ2-1; the match to TRBD2 covers 7 bases. After removal of 7 bases from V and 7 bases from J, the junction contained 10 bases not matched to a gene. This CDR3 region has 13 residues. Germline CDR1 and CDR2: SQVTM and ANQGSEA. The CDR3 DNA reads TGCAGCGGGTTAGTGATCGGGGGGAATGAGCAGTTCTTC. This gives the protein CSGLVIGGNEQFF.

This clonotype was seen more than once but under ten times. The chain recombines TRBV19 with TRBJ1-5; 8 bases map to TRBD1. The germline gives CDR1 LNHDA, CDR2 SQIVND (reference sequence). Trimming removed 5 bases from V and 7 bases from J; junction bases left unmatched: 7. This CDR3 comprises 14 residues. The CDR3 nucleotides read TGTGCCAGTAGTGACACAGGGGGTCGGCAGCCCCAGCATTTT. It translates to CASSDTGGRQPQHF.

The chain recombines TRBV3-1 with TRBJ2-3, with unresolved D. Trimming pared 4 bases from V and 5 bases from J, leaving 10 bases between. In germline, CDR1 is LGHDT, CDR2 YNNKEL (reference sequence). CDR3 length: 13 residues. The CDR3 DNA is TGTGCCAGCAGCCTCCTAGTGAGAGATACGCAGTATTTT. Translation: CASSLLVRDTQYF.

The chain is built from TRBV6-4 and TRBJ2-7, with D uncertain. V was shortened by 2 bases and J by 3 bases, with 14 bases between the two germline ends. The CDR3 loop spans 15 amino acids. Germline V gene lookup returns CDR1 MRHNA and CDR2 SNTAGT. This chain's CDR3 is CASSDRVECNYEQYV. The CDR3 bases are TGTGCCAGCAGTGACAGGGTGGAGTGTAACTACGAGCAGTACGTC.

This clonotype showed up many times. The chain carries TRBV27 and TRBJ1-5, with D unclear. Germline loops: CDR1 MNHEY, CDR2 SMNVEV (reference sequence). V was trimmed by 3 bases and J by 6 bases, leaving 6 bases between them. The CDR3 sequence is 12 residues long. CDR3 coding DNA: TGTGCCAGCAGTTTCCGTCGTCAGCCCCAGCATTTT. Amino acid sequence: CASSFRRQPQHF.

This clonotype turned up a few times. This sequence joins TRBV6-5 and TRBJ2-1; no reliable D call. The CDR3 length is 13 residues. V shed 6 bases and J shed 4 bases, with 10 bases lying between them. The germline V gene encodes CDR1 MNHEY and CDR2 SVGAGI. CDR3 protein: CASRRTPYNEQFF. CDR3 bases: TGTGCCAGCAGACGGACGCCTTACAATGAGCAGTTCTTC.

The chain couples TRBV5-1 to TRBJ1-1, with no clear D. V dropped 4 bases and J dropped 4 bases, with 8 bases sitting between them. This CDR3 has 12 residues. The germline CDR1 and CDR2 sequences are SGHRS and YFSETQ. The CDR3 reads CASSTMGTEAFF. The CDR3 region has the DNA TGCGCCAGCAGCACGATGGGCACTGAAGCTTTCTTT.

This clonotype was seen a handful of times. The chain has TRBV11-2 and TRBJ2-5; 9 nucleotides agree with TRBD1. The CDR3 runs 15 residues. V shed 1 base and J 5 bases; nucleotides not matched to a gene: 5. Germline loops: CDR1 SGHAT, CDR2 FQNNGV. The CDR3 is CASSLVTGGVETQYF. In nucleotides, the CDR3 is TGTGCCAGCAGCTTAGTAACAGGGGGCGTGGAGACCCAGTACTTC.

There are a few counts of this clonotype. The chain recombines TRBV19 with TRBJ1-4; 9 bases agree with TRBD1. The CDR3 is made up of 14 amino acids. The V gene's germline CDR1 is LNHDA and CDR2 SQIVND (reference sequence). V trimming: 8 bases; J trimming: 7 bases; junction bases outside the gene matches: 8. The CDR3 nucleotides are TGTGCCAGTCGCCGGACAGGGGCGAGTGAAAAACTGTTTTTT. Translation: CASRRTGASEKLFF.

V usage is TRBV15 and J usage is TRBJ1-3, with 8 bases fitting TRBD1. CDR1 LNHNV and CDR2 YYDKDF come from the germline V gene (reference sequence). The CDR3 extends over 17 amino acids. The trim removed 3 bases at V and 0 bases at J, leaving 7 bases unmatched. The CDR3 region is CATSRTDRGFSGNTIYF. For the CDR3, the DNA is TGTGCCACCAGCAGGACTGACAGGGGCTTCTCTGGAAACACCATATATTTT.

This clonotype has a count of ten or more. The rearrangement joins TRBV6-6 to TRBJ2-7; 10 bases are shared with TRBD2. Germline CDR1 reads MNHNY; CDR2 reads SVGAGI (reference sequence). The CDR3 totals 13 residues. Unmatched junction bases numbered 7, after V lost 8 bases and J lost 6 bases. CDR3: CASAPSGRAEQYF. CDR3 nucleotide sequence: TGTGCCAGCGCTCCTAGCGGGAGAGCCGAGCAGTACTTC.

This clonotype was picked up a small number of times. The gene calls are TRBV5-5 and TRBJ2-3; TRBD2 matches 8 bases. CDR3 length: 17 residues. V lost 0 bases, J lost 0 bases, and 6 bases stayed unmatched. Germline lookup yields CDR1 SGHKS and CDR2 YYEKEE (reference sequence). CDR3 residues: CASSLVVAGSSTDTQYF. CDR3 coding DNA: TGTGCCAGCAGCTTGGTGGTAGCGGGGTCTAGCACAGATACGCAGTATTTT.

This clonotype has only a few counts. The genes are TRBV6-6 and TRBJ2-1; unclear D gene. The CDR3 spans 13 residues. Germline CDR1 is MNHNY and CDR2 is SVGAGI (reference sequence). V lost 0 bases and J lost 7, with 7 bases in between. The CDR3 region has the DNA TGTGCCAGCAGTTACTCGTGGGGTAATGAGCAGTTCTTC. Translating gives CASSYSWGNEQFF.

This clonotype was detected only a few times. This chain's CDR3 is CASSLMGNHQPQHF. The CDR3, as DNA: TGTGCCAGCAGTTTAATGGGAAACCATCAGCCCCAGCATTTT. V is TRBV12-3 or TRBV12-4 and J is TRBJ1-5; no clear D. The CDR3 consists of 14 residues. Trimming shortened V by 2 bases and J by 5 bases, and 10 bases separated the two germline ends.